This T cell receptor beta chain was profiled in a study of cytomegalovirus exposure and HLA in healthy donors. Broader study findings: When presence/absence was analysed, sequencing depth was taken to be roughly uniform across donors. Some segments of the V type, notably TRBV6-2 and TRBV6-3, were excluded as indistinguishable.

V was clipped by 5 bases and J by 8 bases; unmatched bases: 7. The V gene's germline CDR1 is MRHNA and CDR2 SNTAGT. The CDR3 has 15 amino acids. Use of 60 Vbeta and 13 Jbeta primers characterized the PCR. Repertoires were generated with immunoSEQ multiplex PCR, while TCRdb's copy carries only in-frame clones and drops some. This sample has 100,000 to 150,000 clones; approximately 86% occur once, and the top ten carry 1.5% to 2%. Comments on this clone: Antigen unknown.

This rearrangement joins TRBV6-4 to TRBJ2-1; 12 nucleotides line up with TRBD2. The clonotype originates from a boy between 10 and 17 years old in good health and CMV-seronegative. The source material was PBMCs. CDR3 coding DNA: TGTGCCAGCAGTTCCCTAGCGGGAGGGAGGCATGAGCAGTTCTTC. It is translated as CASSSLAGGRHEQFF.